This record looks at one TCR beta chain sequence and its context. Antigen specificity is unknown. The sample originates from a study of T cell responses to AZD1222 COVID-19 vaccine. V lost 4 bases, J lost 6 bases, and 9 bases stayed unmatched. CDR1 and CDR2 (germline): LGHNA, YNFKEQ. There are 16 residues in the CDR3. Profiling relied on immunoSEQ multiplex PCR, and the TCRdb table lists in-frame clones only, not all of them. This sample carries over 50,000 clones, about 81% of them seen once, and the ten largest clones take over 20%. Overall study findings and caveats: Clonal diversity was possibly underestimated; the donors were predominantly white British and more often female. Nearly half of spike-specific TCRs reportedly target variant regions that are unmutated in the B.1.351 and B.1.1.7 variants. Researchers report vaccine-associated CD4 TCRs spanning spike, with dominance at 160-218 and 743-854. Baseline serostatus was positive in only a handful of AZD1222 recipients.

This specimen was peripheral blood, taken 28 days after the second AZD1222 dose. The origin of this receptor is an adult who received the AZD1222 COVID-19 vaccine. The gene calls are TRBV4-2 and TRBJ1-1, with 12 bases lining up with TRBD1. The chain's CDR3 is CASSLGGQGAVAEAFF. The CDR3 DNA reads TGTGCCAGCAGCCTCGGGGGACAGGGGGCTGTCGCTGAAGCTTTCTTT.